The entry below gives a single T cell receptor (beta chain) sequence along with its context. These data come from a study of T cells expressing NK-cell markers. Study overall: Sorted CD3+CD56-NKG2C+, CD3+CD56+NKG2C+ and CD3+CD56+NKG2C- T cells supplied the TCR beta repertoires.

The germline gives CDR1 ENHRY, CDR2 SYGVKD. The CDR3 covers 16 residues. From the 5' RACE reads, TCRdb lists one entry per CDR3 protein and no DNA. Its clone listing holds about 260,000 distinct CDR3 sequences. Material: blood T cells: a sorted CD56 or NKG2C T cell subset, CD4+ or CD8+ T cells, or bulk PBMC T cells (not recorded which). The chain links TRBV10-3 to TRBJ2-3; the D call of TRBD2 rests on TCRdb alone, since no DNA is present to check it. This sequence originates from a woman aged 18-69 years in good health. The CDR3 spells CAISEGTSGGTDTQYF.